The present T cell receptor (beta chain) was sequenced within a study of shared clonotypes between healthy human individuals. Naive CD8 cells, CD45RO-negative and positively selected for CCR7, excluded terminally differentiated effector memory CD45RA+ cells. Assay: immunoSEQ multiplex PCR; the TCRdb copy retains only in-frame clones and omits some. The sample consists of about 1,900,000 clones, 85% to 95% of them appearing once. This CDR3 has 17 amino acids. The V gene lost 1 base and the J gene lost 0 bases, with 13 bases spanning the gap. Germline values: CDR1 SEHNR, CDR2 FQNEAQ (reference sequence). Study-level results: The study generally estimated greater richness for naive than memory subsets. Around 5.4% of naive CD4 clonotypes were common to several donors. The study drew on few donors, limiting represented genetic and exposure-history diversity.

Remarks on this clone: Its antigen remains unknown.

Material for sequencing was naive CD8+ T cells sorted from blood. This clonotype was sampled from a man aged 18 to 35 in good health. This chain links TRBV7-9 with TRBJ1-3; perhaps TRBD1 as D (5 bases). The CDR3 DNA follows: TGTGCCAGCAGCTTAGTTGGGGGTCCCAACTCTGGAAACACCATATATTTT. Amino acid sequence: CASSLVGGPNSGNTIYF.